This T cell receptor (beta chain) was retrieved from a study of cytomegalovirus exposure and HLA in healthy donors. The PCR used 60 Vbeta and 13 Jbeta primers. How the authors handled the data: Some 11 million of the roughly 77 million unique TCR beta chains counted in a later analysis were shared. Clones were sequenced by immunoSEQ multiplex PCR, and TCRdb holds only the in-frame ones, with some missing. D and trimming were read from the DNA, whereas the V and J calls and clone size are those reported in that table. In the table there are 80,000 or so clones, about 76% of which are singletons. This clone was detected a few times. Its specificity is unknown. Study-level results: Later analysis identified a missense DCLRE1C variant that was linked to TCR beta V- and J-gene trimming. It was only CMV serostatus that was available as immune exposure information. Earlier analysis found most TCR beta V segments productive about 87% or about 30% of the time.

This sequence originates from a male donor in good health and CMV-seropositive. Sequenced sample: PBMCs.

The CDR3 reads CASSQDPGPLHF. CDR3 sequence (DNA): TGCGCCAGCAGCCAAGATCCGGGACCCCTCCACTTT. The chain links TRBV4-3 to TRBJ1-6; D is unresolved. V dropped 0 bases and J dropped 12 bases, with 6 bases sitting between them. Germline V CDR1 and CDR2: LGHNA, YSLEER. The CDR3 covers 12 residues.